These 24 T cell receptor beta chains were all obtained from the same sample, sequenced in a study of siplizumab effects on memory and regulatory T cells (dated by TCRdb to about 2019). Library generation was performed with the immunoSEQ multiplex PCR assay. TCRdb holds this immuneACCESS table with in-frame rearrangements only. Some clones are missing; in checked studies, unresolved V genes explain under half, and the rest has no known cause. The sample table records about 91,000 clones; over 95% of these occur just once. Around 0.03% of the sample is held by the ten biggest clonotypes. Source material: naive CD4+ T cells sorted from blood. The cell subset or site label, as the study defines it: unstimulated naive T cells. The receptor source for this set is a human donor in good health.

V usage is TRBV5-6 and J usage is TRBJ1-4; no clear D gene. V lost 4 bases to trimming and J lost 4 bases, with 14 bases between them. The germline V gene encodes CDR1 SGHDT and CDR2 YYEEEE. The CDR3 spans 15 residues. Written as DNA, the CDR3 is TGTGCCAGCAGCACCAGAGGGTCCTATAATGAAAAACTGTTTTTT. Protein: CASSTRGSYNEKLFF.

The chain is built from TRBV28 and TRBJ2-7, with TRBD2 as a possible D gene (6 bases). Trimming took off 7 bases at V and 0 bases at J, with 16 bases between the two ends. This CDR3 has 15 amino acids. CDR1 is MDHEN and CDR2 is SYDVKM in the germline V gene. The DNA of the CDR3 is TGTGCCAGCAAAGGGGAGGCAGCCCGCTCCTACGAGCAGTACTTC. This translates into CASKGEAARSYEQYF.

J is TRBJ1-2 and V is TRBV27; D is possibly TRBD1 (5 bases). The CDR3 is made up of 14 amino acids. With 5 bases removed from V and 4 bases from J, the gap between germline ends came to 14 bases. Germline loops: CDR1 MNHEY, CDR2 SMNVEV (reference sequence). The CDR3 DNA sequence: TGTGCCAGCAGTCAGGGTCTCGGCTTCTATGGCTACACCTTC. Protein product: CASSQGLGFYGYTF.

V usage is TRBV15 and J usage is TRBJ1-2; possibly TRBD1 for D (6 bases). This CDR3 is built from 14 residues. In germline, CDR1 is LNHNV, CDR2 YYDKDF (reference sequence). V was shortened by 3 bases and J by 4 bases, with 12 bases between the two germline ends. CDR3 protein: CATSRAGEGYGYTF. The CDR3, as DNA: TGTGCCACCAGCAGGGCAGGGGAGGGCTATGGCTACACCTTC.

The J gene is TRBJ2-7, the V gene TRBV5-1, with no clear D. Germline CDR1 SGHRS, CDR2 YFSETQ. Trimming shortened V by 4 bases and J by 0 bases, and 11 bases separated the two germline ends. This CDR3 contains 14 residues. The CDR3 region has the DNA TGCGCCAGCAGCCCCCCTCGGGCCTCCTACGAGCAGTACTTC. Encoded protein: CASSPPRASYEQYF.

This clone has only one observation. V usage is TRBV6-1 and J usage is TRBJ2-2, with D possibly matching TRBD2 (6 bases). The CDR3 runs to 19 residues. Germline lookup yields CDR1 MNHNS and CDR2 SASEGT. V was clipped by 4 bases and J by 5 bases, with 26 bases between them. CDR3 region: CASSGPTAGKGLRTGELFF. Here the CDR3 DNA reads TGTGCCAGCAGTGGTCCAACGGCAGGAAAGGGACTGCGGACCGGGGAGCTGTTTTTT.

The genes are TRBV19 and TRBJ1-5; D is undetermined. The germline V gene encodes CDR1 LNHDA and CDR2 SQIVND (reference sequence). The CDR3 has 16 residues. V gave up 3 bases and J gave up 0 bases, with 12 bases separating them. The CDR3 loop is CASSMGAGPSNQPQHF. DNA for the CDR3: TGTGCCAGTAGTATGGGAGCGGGCCCTAGCAATCAGCCCCAGCATTTT.

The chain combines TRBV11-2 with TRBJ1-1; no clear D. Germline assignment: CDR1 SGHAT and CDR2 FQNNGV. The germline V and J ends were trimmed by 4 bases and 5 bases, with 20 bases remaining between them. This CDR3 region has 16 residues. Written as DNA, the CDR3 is TGTGCCAGCAGCTCCGTCTGGACCCGGATGGGGACTGAAGCTTTCTTT. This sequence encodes CASSSVWTRMGTEAFF.

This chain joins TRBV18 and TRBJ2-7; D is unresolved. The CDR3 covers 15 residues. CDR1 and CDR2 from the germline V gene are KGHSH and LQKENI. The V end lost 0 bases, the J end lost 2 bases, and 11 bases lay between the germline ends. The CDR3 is CASSPPLTTTYEQYF. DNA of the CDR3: TGTGCCAGCTCACCACCTTTGACAACCACCTACGAGCAGTACTTC.

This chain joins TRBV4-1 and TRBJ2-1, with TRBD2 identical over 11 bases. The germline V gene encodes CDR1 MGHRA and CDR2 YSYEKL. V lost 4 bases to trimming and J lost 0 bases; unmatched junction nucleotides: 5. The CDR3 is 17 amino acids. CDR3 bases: TGCGCCAGCAGCCGGCTAGCGGGGGGCCGCTCCTACAATGAGCAGTTCTTC. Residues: CASSRLAGGRSYNEQFF.

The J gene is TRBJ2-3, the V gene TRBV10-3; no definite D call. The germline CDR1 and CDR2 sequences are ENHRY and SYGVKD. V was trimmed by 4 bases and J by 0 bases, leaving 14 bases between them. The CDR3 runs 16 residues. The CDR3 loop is CAISGGLLQSTDTQYF. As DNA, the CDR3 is TGTGCCATCAGTGGAGGATTGCTCCAGAGCACAGATACGCAGTATTTT.

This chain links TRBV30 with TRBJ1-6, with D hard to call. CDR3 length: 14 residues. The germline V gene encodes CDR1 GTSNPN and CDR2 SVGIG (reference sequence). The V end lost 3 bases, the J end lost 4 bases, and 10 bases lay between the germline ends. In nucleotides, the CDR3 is TGTGCCTGGAGCAATGAGAGATATAATTCACCCCTCCACTTT. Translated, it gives CAWSNERYNSPLHF.

CDR3 in DNA: TGTGCCAGCAGCTTTGGACAGCGATCCTACGAGCAGTACTTC. Protein: CASSFGQRSYEQYF. This chain connects TRBV7-2 to TRBJ2-7; TRBD1 is a possible D gene (6 bases). V lost 3 bases to trimming and J lost 1 base, with 10 bases between them. Germline CDR1 is SGHTA and CDR2 is FQGNSA. This CDR3 comprises 14 residues.

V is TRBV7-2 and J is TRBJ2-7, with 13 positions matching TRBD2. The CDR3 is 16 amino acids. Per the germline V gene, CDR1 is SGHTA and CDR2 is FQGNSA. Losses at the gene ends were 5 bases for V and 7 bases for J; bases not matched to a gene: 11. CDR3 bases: TGTGCCAGCAGCCCTCAGGGGACTAGCGGGGTTATGGAGCAGTACTTC. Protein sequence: CASSPQGTSGVMEQYF.

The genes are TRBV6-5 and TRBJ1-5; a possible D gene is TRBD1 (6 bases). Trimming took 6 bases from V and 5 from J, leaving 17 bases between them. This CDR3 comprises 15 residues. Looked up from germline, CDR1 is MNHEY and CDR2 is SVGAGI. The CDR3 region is CASSPEGQSHQPQHF. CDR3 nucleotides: TGTGCCAGCAGCCCGGAAGGACAGAGCCATCAGCCCCAGCATTTT.

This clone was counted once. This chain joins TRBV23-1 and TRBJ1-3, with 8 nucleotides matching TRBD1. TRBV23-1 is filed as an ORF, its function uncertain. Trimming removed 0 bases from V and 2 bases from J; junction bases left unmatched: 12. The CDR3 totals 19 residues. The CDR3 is CASSQSGTGALPTGNTIYF. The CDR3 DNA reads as TGCGCCAGCAGTCAATCGGGGACAGGTGCTCTTCCTACTGGAAACACCATATATTTT.

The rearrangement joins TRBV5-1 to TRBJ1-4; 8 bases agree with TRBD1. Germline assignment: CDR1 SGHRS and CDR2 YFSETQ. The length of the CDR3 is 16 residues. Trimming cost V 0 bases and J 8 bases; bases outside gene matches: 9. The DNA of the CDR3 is TGCGCCAGCAGCTTGGGGGAACAGGGGGGAAAAGAAAAACTGTTTTTT. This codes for CASSLGEQGGKEKLFF.

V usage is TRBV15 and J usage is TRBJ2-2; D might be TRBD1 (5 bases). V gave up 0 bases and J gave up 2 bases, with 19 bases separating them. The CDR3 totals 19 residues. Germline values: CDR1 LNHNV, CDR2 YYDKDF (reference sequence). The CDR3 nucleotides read TGTGCCACCAGCAGAGATTCGGTTTTTAGGACACTTAACACCGGGGAGCTGTTTTTT. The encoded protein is CATSRDSVFRTLNTGELFF.

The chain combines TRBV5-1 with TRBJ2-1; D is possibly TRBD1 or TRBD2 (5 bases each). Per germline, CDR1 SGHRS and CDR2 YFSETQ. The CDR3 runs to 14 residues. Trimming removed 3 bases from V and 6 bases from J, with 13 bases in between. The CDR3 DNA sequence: TGCGCCAGCAGCTGGGGAGCCGGGGCCAATGAGCAGTTCTTC. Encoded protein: CASSWGAGANEQFF. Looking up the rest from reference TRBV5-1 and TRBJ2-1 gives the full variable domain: KAGVTQTPRYLIKTRGQQVTLSCSPISGHRSVSWYQQTPGQGLQFLFEYFSETQRNKGNFPGRFSGRQFSNSRSEMNVSTLELGDSALYLCASSWGAGANEQFFGPGTRLTVL.

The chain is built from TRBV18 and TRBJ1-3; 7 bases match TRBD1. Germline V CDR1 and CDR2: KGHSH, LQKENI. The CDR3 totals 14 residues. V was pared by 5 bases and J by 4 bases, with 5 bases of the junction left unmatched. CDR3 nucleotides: TGTGCCAGCTCAGAACAGGGGTACGGAAACACCATATATTTT. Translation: CASSEQGYGNTIYF. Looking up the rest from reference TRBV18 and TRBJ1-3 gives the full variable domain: NAGVMQNPRHLVRRRGQEARLRCSPMKGHSHVYWYRQLPEEGLKFMVYLQKENIIDESGMPKERFSAEFPKEGPSILRIQQVVRGDSAAYFCASSEQGYGNTIYFGEGSWLTVV.

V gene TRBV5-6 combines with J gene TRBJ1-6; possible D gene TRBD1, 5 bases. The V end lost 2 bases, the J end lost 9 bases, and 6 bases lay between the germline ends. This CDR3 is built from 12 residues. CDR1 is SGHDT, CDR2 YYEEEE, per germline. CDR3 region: CASSFTGSPLHF. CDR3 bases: TGTGCCAGCAGCTTTACAGGTTCACCCCTCCACTTT.

CDR3 residues: CASRRPWQGHEQYF. The CDR3 nucleotides are TGTGCCAGCAGACGGCCGTGGCAGGGCCACGAGCAGTACTTC. The chain links TRBV11-2 to TRBJ2-7; TRBD1 is a possible D gene (5 bases). The ends were cut back, 6 bases at V and 5 bases at J, with 17 bases in the middle. Germline CDR1 reads SGHAT; CDR2 reads FQNNGV. The CDR3 sequence is 14 residues long. Full variable domain (outside the CDR3, taken from reference TRBV11-2 and TRBJ2-7): EAGVAQSPRYKIIEKRQSVAFWCNPISGHATLYWYQQILGQGPKLLIQFQNNGVVDDSQLPKDRFSAERLKGVDSTLKIQPAKLEDSAVYLCASRRPWQGHEQYFGPGTRLTVT.

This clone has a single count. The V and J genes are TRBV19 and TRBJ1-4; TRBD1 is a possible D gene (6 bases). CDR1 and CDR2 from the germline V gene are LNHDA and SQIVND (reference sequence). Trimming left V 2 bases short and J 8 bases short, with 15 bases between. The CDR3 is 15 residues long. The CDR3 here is CASSIRARGVEKLFF. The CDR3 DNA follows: TGTGCCAGTAGTATAAGGGCCAGGGGAGTGGAAAAACTGTTTTTT.

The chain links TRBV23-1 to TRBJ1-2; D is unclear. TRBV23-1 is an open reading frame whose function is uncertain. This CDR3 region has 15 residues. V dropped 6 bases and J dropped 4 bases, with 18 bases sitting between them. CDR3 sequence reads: CASRNTGRRFYGYTF. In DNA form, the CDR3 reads TGCGCCAGCAGAAACACCGGACGGAGATTCTATGGCTACACCTTC.